This T cell receptor beta chain was identified during a study of post-analysis software for immune sequencing data. Whole-study context: Secondary progressive, relapsing-remitting and progressive-relapsing multiple sclerosis were among the included disease courses. Study observations and caveats: People with multiple sclerosis had a significantly lower normalized Chao1 diversity than controls did. Several TRBV segments, TRBV5-6, TRBV5-1 and TRBV20-1 among them, were found more frequent in patients than controls.

Between the trimmed V and J ends, which lost 2 bases and 4 bases, there was a span of 8 bases. The CDR3 runs to 14 residues. Germline loops: CDR1 ENHRY, CDR2 SYGVKD. This clonotype was counted between two and nine times. Its antigen is not identified. The authors incorporated unique molecular identifiers into the TCR beta cDNA libraries. When 1 to 10 million T cells were used, they gave approximately 450,000 cDNA molecules. TCRdb used MiXCR to reprocess the PCR reads, holding one entry per CDR3 protein. In the table there are fewer than 850,000 distinct CDR3 sequences, roughly 27% of which are singletons.

The J gene is TRBJ1-4, the V gene TRBV10-3, with a possible D match to TRBD1 (6 bases). The receptor's source is a girl aged 5-17 years with multiple sclerosis. The sequencing sample was made of blood. In DNA form, the CDR3 reads TGTGCCATCAGTGAGGAGGGGGGTAATGAAAAACTGTTTTTT. As protein: CAISEEGGNEKLFF.